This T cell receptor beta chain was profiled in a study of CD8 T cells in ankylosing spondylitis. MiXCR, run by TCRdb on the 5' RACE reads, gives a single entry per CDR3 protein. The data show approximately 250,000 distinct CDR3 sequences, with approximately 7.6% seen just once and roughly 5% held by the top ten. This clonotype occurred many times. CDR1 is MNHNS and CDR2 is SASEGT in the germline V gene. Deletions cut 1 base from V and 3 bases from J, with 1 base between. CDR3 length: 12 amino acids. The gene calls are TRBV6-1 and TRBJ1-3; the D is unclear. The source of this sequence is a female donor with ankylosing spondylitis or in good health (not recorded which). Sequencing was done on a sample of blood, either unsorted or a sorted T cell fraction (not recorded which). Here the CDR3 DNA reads TGTGCCAGCAGTGAAGTTGGAAACACCATATATTTT. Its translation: CASSEVGNTIYF.